These T cell receptor beta chains were read from a single sample in a study of neurological immune-mediated disorders. From the 5' RACE reads, TCRdb called clonotypes with MiXCR, one entry per CDR3 protein. This table holds under 60,000 distinct CDR3 sequences, roughly 24% found once. Sample: PBMCs. The receptors were sampled from a woman aged 65 to 85 in good health. The CDR3 runs from the conserved cysteine through the conserved F or W. The D gene is left open where the match is weak. Only some rows state a clone size, as once, few, many or a class for expanded clones.

V gene	clone size	D gene	J gene	CDR3 DNA	CDR3 protein
TRBV6-5	few	-	TRBJ1-1	TGTGCCAGCAGTTTGTCGGGGCAGGGGTATCTGGGTTGGGCCCTTGAAGCTTTCTTT	CASSLSGQGYLGWALEAFF
TRBV6-2/TRBV6-3	many	-	TRBJ2-7	TGTGCCAGCAGTTCCCAGGGGCCTCTGGTCGAGCAGTACTTC	CASSSQGPLVEQYF
TRBV9	many	-	TRBJ1-1	TGTGCCAGCAGTCTGAACACTGAAGCTTTCTTT	CASSLNTEAFF
TRBV5-1	many	TRBD1	TRBJ2-7	TGCGCCAGCAGCTTAGGGGGACAGTTGAGCGAGCAGTACTTC	CASSLGGQLSEQYF
TRBV3-1	many	-	TRBJ2-7	TGTGCCAGCAGCCGTGCCCTCTCCGATCACTACGAGCAGTACTTC	CASSRALSDHYEQYF
TRBV29-1	many	TRBD1	TRBJ2-7	TGCAGCGTAACTCCGGACAGGGGATCATACGAGCAGTACTTC	CSVTPDRGSYEQYF
TRBV10-3	once	-	TRBJ1-2	TGTGCCATCAGTGAGTCCTTCGGGTATGGCTACACCTTC	CAISESFGYGYTF
TRBV2	once	-	TRBJ2-7	TGTGCCAGCAGGGCGGGAATCGAGCAGTACTTC	CASRAGIEQYF
TRBV12-3/TRBV12-4	many	-	TRBJ2-3	TGTGCCAGCAGTCTTACCCCATTCACAGATACGCAGTATTTT	CASSLTPFTDTQYF
TRBV5-1	-	-	TRBJ2-7	TGCGCCAGCAGCTTGCAACCAGGGCAGTACGAGCAGTACTTC	CASSLQPGQYEQYF
TRBV5-6	medium-sized	-	TRBJ2-6	TGTGCCAGCAGCTTAACCCAGGACTCTGGGGCCAACGTCCTGACTTTC	CASSLTQDSGANVLTF
TRBV7-2	many	-	TRBJ2-5	TGTGCCAGCAGAGCCCAGAGCGGCTACCCAGAGACCCAGTACTTC	CASRAQSGYPETQYF
TRBV20-1	-	TRBD2	TRBJ2-7	TGCAGTGCTATTTCTAGCGGGAGGGCCTACGAGCAGTACTTC	CSAISSGRAYEQYF
TRBV7-9	few	-	TRBJ2-5	TGTGCCAGCAGCTCCTGGGGGGGACAGAGCCAAGAGACCCAGTACTTC	CASSSWGGQSQETQYF
TRBV12-3/TRBV12-4	many	-	TRBJ2-1	TGTGCCAGCAGTTTAGCGCAGGACAGCCCTTACAATGAGCAGTTCTTC	CASSLAQDSPYNEQFF
TRBV20-1	many	TRBD2	TRBJ2-1	TGCAGTGCTAGGGGGGTGGGAGGGAATGAGCAGTTCTTC	CSARGVGGNEQFF
TRBV19	-	-	TRBJ2-2	TGTGCCAGTAGTATAGTGGCAGGGAACACCGGGGAGCTGTTTTTT	CASSIVAGNTGELFF
TRBV20-1	-	-	TRBJ2-7	TGCAGTGCTAACCCCAGGGGATTCTACGAGCAGTACTTC	CSANPRGFYEQYF
TRBV7-3	many	TRBD2	TRBJ2-3	TGTGCCAGCAGCTGGCCGGGACTAGCGGGAGGTGGGACAGATACGCAGTATTTT	CASSWPGLAGGGTDTQYF
TRBV6-6	many	-	TRBJ1-1	TGTGCCAGCAGTCTCAACCCGGGATCTGAGGCTTTCTTT	CASSLNPGSEAFF
TRBV2	many	-	TRBJ2-1	TGTGCCAGCAGTGAAAGGGGCCGGGCCTATGAGCAGTTCTTC	CASSERGRAYEQFF
TRBV18	once	TRBD2	TRBJ2-7	TGTGCCAGCTCCCCCCTTACTAGCGGGAGCAGCGAGCAGTACTTC	CASSPLTSGSSEQYF
TRBV5-1	many	TRBD1	TRBJ2-3	TGCGCCAGCAGCCTCCGGGACAGCCTCACAGATACGCAGTATTTT	CASSLRDSLTDTQYF
TRBV7-6	many	TRBD2	TRBJ2-2	TGTGCCAGCAGCTTAGTAGCGGGGTACACCGGGGAGCTGTTTTTT	CASSLVAGYTGELFF